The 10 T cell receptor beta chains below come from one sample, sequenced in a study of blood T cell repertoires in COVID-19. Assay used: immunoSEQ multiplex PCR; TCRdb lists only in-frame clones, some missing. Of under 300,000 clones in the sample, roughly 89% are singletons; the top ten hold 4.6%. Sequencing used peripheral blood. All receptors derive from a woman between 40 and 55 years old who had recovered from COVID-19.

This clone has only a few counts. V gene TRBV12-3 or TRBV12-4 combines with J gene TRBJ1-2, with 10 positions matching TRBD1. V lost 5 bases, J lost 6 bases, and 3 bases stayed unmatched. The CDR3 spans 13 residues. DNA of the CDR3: TGTGCCAGCAGTAAGGACAGGGGGGATGGCTACACCTTC. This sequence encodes CASSKDRGDGYTF.

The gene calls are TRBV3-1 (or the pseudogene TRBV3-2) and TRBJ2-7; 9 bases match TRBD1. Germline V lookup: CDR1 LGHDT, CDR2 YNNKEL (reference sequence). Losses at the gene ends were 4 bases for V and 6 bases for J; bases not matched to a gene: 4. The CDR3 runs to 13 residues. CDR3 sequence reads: CASSPGTGREQYV. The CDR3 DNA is TGTGCCAGCAGCCCCGGGACAGGGCGCGAGCAGTACGTC.

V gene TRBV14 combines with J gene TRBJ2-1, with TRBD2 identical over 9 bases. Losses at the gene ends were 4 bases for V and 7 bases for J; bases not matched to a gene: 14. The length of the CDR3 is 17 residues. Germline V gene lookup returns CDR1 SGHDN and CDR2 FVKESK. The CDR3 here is CASSPLLLAGVKNEQFF. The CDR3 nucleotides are TGTGCCAGCAGCCCATTGCTTTTAGCGGGAGTAAAAAATGAGCAGTTCTTC.

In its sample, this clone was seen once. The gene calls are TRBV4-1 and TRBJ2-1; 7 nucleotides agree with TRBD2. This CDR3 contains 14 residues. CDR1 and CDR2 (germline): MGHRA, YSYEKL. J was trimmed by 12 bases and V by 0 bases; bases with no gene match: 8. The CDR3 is CASSQDSPGLPQFF. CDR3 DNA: TGCGCCAGCAGCCAAGACTCTCCGGGACTACCGCAGTTCTTC.

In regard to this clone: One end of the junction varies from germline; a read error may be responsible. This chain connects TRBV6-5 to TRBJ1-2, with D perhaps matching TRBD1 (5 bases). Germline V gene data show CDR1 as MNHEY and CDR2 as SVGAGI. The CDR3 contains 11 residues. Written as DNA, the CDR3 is TGTGCCAGCAACTTACCGGAAGGGGAAGGCTTC. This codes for CASNLPEGEGF.

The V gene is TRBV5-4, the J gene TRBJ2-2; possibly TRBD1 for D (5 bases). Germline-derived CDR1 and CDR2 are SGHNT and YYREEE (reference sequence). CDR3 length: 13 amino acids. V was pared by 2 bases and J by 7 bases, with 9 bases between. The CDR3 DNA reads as TGTGCCAGCAGCTTAGGGGTGATCGGGGAGCTGTTTTTT. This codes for CASSLGVIGELFF.

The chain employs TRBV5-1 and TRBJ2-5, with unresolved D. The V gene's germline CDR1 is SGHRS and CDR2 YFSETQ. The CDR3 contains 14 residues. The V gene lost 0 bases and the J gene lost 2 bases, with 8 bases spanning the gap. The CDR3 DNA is TGCGCCAGCAGCTTGGGGCGGAATCAAGAGACCCAGTACTTC. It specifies CASSLGRNQETQYF.

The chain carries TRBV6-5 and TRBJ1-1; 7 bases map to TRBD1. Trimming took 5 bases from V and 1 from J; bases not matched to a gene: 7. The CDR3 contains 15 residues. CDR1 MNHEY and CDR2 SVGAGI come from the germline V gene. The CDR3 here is CASSQMTGRNTEAFF. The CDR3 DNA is TGTGCCAGCAGTCAAATGACAGGGCGGAACACTGAAGCTTTCTTT.

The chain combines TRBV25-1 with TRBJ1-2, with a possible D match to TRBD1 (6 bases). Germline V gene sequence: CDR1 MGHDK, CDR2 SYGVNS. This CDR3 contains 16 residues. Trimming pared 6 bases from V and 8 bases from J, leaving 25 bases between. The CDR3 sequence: CASRGGQGKVDGGYTF. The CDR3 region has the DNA TGTGCCAGCAGGGGAGGGCAGGGGAAGGTGGATGGGGGCTACACCTTC.

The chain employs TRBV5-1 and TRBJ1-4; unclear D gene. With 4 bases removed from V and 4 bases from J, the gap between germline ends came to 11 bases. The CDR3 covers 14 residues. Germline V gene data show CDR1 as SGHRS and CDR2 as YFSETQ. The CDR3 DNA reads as TGCGCCAGCAGCCTTGGGCAGTTTAATGAAAAACTGTTTTTT. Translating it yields CASSLGQFNEKLFF.